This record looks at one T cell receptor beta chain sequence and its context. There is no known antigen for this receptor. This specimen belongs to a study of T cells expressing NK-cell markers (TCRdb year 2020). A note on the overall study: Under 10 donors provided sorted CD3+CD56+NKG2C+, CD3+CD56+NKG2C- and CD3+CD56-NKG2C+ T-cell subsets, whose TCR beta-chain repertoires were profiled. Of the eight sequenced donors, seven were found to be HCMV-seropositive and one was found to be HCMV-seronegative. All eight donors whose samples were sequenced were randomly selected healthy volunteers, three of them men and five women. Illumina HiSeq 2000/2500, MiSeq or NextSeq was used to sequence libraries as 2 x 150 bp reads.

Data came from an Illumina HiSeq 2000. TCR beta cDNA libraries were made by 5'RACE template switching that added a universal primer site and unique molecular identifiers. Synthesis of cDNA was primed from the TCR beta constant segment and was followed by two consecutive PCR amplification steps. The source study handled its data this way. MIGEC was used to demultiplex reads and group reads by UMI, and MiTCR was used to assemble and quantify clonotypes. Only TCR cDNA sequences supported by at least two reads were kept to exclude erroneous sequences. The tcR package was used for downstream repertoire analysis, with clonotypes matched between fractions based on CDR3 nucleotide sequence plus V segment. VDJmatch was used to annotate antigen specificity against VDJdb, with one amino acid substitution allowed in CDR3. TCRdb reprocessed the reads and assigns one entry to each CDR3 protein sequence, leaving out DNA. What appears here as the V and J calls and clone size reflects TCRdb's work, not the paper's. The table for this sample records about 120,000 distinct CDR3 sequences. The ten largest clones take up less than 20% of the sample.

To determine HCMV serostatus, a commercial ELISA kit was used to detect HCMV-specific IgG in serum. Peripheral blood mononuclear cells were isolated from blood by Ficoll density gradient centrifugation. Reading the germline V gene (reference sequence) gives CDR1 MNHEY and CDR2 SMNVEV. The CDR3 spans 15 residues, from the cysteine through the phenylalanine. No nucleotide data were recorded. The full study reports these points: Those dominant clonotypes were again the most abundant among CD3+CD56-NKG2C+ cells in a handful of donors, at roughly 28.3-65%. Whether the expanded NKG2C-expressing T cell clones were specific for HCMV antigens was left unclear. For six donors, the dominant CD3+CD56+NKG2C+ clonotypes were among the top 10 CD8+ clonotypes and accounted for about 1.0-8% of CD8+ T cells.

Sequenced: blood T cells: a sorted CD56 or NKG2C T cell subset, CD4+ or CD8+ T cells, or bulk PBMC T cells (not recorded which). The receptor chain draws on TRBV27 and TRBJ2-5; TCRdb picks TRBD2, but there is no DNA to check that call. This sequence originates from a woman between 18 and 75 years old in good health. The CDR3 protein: CASSLSSLPAETQYF.